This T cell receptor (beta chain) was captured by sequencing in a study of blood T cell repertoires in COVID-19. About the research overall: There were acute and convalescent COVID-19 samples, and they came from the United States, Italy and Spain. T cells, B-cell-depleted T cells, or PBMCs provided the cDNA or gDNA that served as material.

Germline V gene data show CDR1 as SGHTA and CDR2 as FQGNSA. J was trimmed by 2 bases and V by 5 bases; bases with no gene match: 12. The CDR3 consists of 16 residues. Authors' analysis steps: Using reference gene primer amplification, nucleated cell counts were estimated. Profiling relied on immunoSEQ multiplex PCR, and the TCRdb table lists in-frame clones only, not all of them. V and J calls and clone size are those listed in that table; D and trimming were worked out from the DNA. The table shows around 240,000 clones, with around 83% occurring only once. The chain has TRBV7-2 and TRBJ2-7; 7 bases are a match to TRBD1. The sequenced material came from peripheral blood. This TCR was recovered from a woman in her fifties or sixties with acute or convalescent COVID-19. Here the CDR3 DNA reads TGTGCCAGCAGCAACAGGGGACAGTCACTGGCCTACGAGCAGTACTTC. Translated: CASSNRGQSLAYEQYF. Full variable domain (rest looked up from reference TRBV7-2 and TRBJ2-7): GAGVSQSPSNKVTEKGKDVELRCDPISGHTALYWYRQSLGQGLEFLIYFQGNSAPDKSGLPSDRFSAERTGGSVSTLTIQRTQQEDSAVYLCASSNRGQSLAYEQYFGPGTRLTVT.